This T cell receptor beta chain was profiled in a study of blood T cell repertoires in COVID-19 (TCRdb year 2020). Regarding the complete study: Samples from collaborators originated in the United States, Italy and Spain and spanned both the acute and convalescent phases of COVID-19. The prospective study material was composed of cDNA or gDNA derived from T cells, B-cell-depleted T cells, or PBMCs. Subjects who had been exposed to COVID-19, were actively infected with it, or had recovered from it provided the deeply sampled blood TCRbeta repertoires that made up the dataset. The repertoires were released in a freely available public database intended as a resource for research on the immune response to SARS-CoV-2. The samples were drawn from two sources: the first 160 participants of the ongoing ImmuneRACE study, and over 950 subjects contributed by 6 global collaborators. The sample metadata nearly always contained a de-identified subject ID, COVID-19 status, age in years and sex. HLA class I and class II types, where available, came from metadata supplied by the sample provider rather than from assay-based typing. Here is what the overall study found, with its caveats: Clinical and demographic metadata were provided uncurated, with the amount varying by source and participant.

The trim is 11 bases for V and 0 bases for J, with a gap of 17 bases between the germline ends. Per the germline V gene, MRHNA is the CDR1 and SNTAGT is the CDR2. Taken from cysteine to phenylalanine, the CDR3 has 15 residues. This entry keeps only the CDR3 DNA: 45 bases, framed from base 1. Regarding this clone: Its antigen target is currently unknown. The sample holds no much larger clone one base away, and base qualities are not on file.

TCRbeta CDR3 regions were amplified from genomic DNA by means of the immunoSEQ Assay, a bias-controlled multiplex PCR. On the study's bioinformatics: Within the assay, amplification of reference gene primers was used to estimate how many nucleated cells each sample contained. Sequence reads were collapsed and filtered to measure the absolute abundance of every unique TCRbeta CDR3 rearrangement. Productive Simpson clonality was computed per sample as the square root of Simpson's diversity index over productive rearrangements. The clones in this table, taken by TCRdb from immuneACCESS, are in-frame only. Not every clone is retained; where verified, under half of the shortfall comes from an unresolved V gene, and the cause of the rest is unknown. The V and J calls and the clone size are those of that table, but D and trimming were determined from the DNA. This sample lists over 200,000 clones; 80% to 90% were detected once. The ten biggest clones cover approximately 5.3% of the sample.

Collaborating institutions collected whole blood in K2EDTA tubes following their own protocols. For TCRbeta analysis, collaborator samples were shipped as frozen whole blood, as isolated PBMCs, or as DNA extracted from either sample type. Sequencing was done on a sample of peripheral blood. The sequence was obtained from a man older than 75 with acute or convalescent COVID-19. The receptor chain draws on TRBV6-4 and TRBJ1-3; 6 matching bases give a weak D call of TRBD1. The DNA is TGTGCCGGACCCCTCCAGGGGAGCTCTGGAAACACCATATATTTT. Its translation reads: CAGPLQGSSGNTIYF.